The 22 T cell receptor beta chains presented below share a single source sample, sequenced in a study of CD8 T cells in ankylosing spondylitis. General study results and limits: Among TCR beta sequences, a motif of eight highly homologous variants appeared characteristic of ankylosing spondylitis blood.

No cognate antigen is known for these TCRs. TCRdb redid the calling of the 5' RACE reads with MiXCR, one entry per CDR3 protein. The top ten clones hold more than 0.5% of a sample with 700,000 to 850,000 distinct CDR3 sequences, approximately 12% of them seen once. The sequencing sample was made of blood, either unsorted or a sorted T cell fraction (not recorded which). Receptors were obtained from a male donor with ankylosing spondylitis.

This clonotype showed up just a few times. V usage is TRBV11-1 and J usage is TRBJ2-3, with D possibly TRBD1 on 5 matching bases. Per the germline V gene, CDR1 is SGHAT and CDR2 is FQDESV (reference sequence). The germline V and J ends were trimmed by 2 bases and 6 bases, with 12 bases remaining between them. The CDR3 is 14 amino acids. CDR3 protein: CASSLTQAGDTQYF. CDR3 sequence (DNA): TGTGCCAGCAGCTTAACACAGGCTGGGGATACGCAGTATTTT.

The chain joins TRBV5-1 to TRBJ1-1, with a tentative D call TRBD1 (5 bases). The CDR3 is 18 residues long. Trimming stripped 1 base from V and 0 bases from J, with 19 bases between. Germline loops: CDR1 SGHRS, CDR2 YFSETQ. The CDR3 nucleotides read TGCGCCAGCAGCTTGCGGGGGAGCGCGCCTTCTATGAACACTGAAGCTTTCTTT. Amino acid sequence: CASSLRGSAPSMNTEAFF. The whole variable domain, filled in from reference TRBV5-1 and TRBJ1-1, reads KAGVTQTPRYLIKTRGQQVTLSCSPISGHRSVSWYQQTPGQGLQFLFEYFSETQRNKGNFPGRFSGRQFSNSRSEMNVSTLELGDSALYLCASSLRGSAPSMNTEAFFGQGTRLTVV.

This clonotype was recorded a few times. The genes are TRBV20-1 and TRBJ1-2; D gene ambiguous. Trimming left V 4 bases short and J 6 bases short, with 12 bases between. The germline V gene encodes CDR1 DFQATT and CDR2 SNEGSKA (reference sequence). The CDR3 spans 12 residues. The CDR3 coding sequence is TGCAGTGCTACAACCTGGAATAATGGCTACACCTTC. Residues: CSATTWNNGYTF.

The genes are TRBV6-5 and TRBJ1-1, with D uncertain. This CDR3 comprises 12 residues. CDR1 and CDR2 (germline): MNHEY, SVGAGI. Trimming left V 9 bases short and J 1 base short, with 9 bases between. CDR3 region: CASFGGNTEAFF. As DNA, the CDR3 is TGTGCCAGTTTTGGAGGGAACACTGAAGCTTTCTTT.

This clonotype was seen more than once but under ten times. V gene TRBV7-9 combines with J gene TRBJ2-2; no reliable D call. CDR3 length equals 16 residues. Trimming took 1 base from V and 0 from J, leaving 9 bases between them. CDR1 is SEHNR, CDR2 FQNEAQ, per germline (reference sequence). CDR3 in DNA: TGTGCCAGCAGCTTAGGGCAGCCGGCGAACACCGGGGAGCTGTTTTTT. The encoded protein is CASSLGQPANTGELFF.

In its sample, this clonotype was seen many times. This chain connects TRBV28 to TRBJ1-2; 10 nucleotides match TRBD1. The length of the CDR3 is 16 residues. CDR1 and CDR2 from the germline V gene are MDHEN and SYDVKM. The CDR3 sequence: CAAGGQGTISNYGYTF. The DNA of the CDR3 is TGTGCTGCCGGGGGACAGGGGACAATTTCTAACTATGGCTACACCTTC.

This clonotype was seen ten or more times. This chain connects TRBV7-2 to TRBJ2-1; weak D call: TRBD2 (6 bases). The CDR3 has 15 residues. The ends were cut back, 8 bases at V and 3 bases at J, with 17 bases in the middle. The germline CDR1 and CDR2 sequences are SGHTA and FQGNSA. The CDR3 DNA reads TGTGCCAGCGGGTTAGCGGTCACTGACTACAATGAGCAGTTCTTC. Translating gives CASGLAVTDYNEQFF.

This clonotype was seen ten or more times. In nucleotides, the CDR3 is TGCAGCGTTCGGGATCTTGGTGGCTACAATGAGCAGTTCTTC. Translation: CSVRDLGGYNEQFF. The rearrangement uses TRBV29-1 and TRBJ2-1; D might be TRBD2 (5 bases). Germline V gene data show CDR1 as SQVTM and CDR2 as ANQGSEA. V shed 5 bases and J shed 3 bases, with 14 bases lying between them. This CDR3 spans 14 amino acids.

This clonotype came up a few times. The chain uses TRBV5-1 and TRBJ2-3; possible D gene TRBD1, 5 bases. Germline V gene sequence: CDR1 SGHRS, CDR2 YFSETQ. V lost 7 bases to trimming and J lost 0 bases, with 15 bases between them. The CDR3 contains 15 residues. The CDR3 sequence: CASGFGARSTDTQYF. DNA of the CDR3: TGCGCCAGCGGATTTGGGGCGCGGAGCACAGATACGCAGTATTTT.

This clonotype was observed at least ten times. The chain recombines TRBV24-1 with TRBJ2-3; D call uncertain. The CDR3 spans 12 residues. V was cut by 8 bases and J by 5 bases, with 10 bases left in between. The germline V gene encodes CDR1 KGHDR and CDR2 SFDVKD. The CDR3 coding sequence is TGTGCCACCATGGCGGTAGGAGATACGCAGTATTTT. Translated, it gives CATMAVGDTQYF.

This clonotype was seen many times. V gene TRBV7-3 combines with J gene TRBJ1-2; 9 nucleotides agree with TRBD1. Germline V gives CDR1 SGHTA, CDR2 FQGTGA. The CDR3 extends over 17 amino acids. Trimming cost V 0 bases and J 4 bases; bases outside gene matches: 9. The CDR3 reads CASSLTGTGSPRYGYTF. The CDR3 bases are TGTGCCAGCAGCTTAACCGGGACAGGGAGTCCCCGCTATGGCTACACCTTC. Variable domain in full (rest from reference TRBV7-3 and TRBJ1-2): GAGVSQTPSNKVTEKGKYVELRCDPISGHTALYWYRQSLGQGPEFLIYFQGTGAADDSGLPNDRFFAVRPEGSVSTLKIQRTERGDSAVYLCASSLTGTGSPRYGYTFGSGTRLTVV.

This clonotype was recorded many times. The gene calls are TRBV29-1 and TRBJ2-1; no clear D. The ends were cut back, 4 bases at V and 4 bases at J, with 8 bases in the middle. The CDR3 spans 12 residues. Germline V gene sequence: CDR1 SQVTM, CDR2 ANQGSEA. In DNA form, the CDR3 reads TGCAGCGTTGGATTCGATTACAATGAGCAGTTCTTC. It encodes CSVGFDYNEQFF.

The table lists this clonotype with a few counts. The rearrangement joins TRBV7-6 to TRBJ2-3; tentatively, D is TRBD1 (5 bases). Germline V gives CDR1 SGHVS, CDR2 FNYEAQ. V shed 0 bases and J shed 0 bases, with 13 bases lying between them. This CDR3 spans 17 amino acids. The CDR3 loop is CASSLARAGLSTDTQYF. Written as DNA, the CDR3 is TGTGCCAGCAGCTTAGCCCGGGCAGGGCTAAGCACAGATACGCAGTATTTT.

The CDR3, as DNA: TGCGCCAGCAGCTTACACCCTCGCGGGAGGGCCTCCTACGAGCAGTACTTC. Amino acids: CASSLHPRGRASYEQYF. J is TRBJ2-7 and V is TRBV5-1, with 9 bases matching TRBD2. The CDR3 loop spans 17 amino acids. Looked up from germline, CDR1 is SGHRS and CDR2 is YFSETQ. V lost 2 bases, J lost 0 bases, and 9 bases stayed unmatched.

The chain recombines TRBV6-4 with TRBJ2-1; TRBD2 aligns across 11 bases. CDR3 size: 13 residues. Germline CDR1 MRHNA, CDR2 SNTAGT. The ends lost 6 bases at V and 10 bases at J; junction bases unmatched: 5. CDR3 DNA sequence: TGTGCCAGCAGAGAGACTAGCGGGGCCGAGCAGTTCTTC. Translation: CASRETSGAEQFF.

This clonotype appeared a few times. V and J are TRBV29-1 and TRBJ1-1; the D is unclear. Looked up from germline, CDR1 is SQVTM and CDR2 is ANQGSEA. The CDR3 consists of 13 residues. Trimming left V 5 bases short and J 0 bases short, with 10 bases between. CDR3 loop: CSVMERLNTEAFF. CDR3 DNA: TGCAGCGTTATGGAGAGGCTGAACACTGAAGCTTTCTTT.

This clonotype showed up many times. This chain joins TRBV6-2 or TRBV6-3 and TRBJ2-3; 8 bases fit TRBD1. Germline V gives CDR1 MNHEY, CDR2 SVGEGT. J lost 3 bases, V lost 5 bases, and 4 bases had no gene match. The CDR3 has 14 amino acids. CDR3 bases: TGTGCCAGCAGTAGGACAGGGAAGACAGATACGCAGTATTTT. Protein product: CASSRTGKTDTQYF.

This clonotype was seen only a few times. The rearrangement uses TRBV29-1 and TRBJ2-1; possibly TRBD2 for D (7 bases). Trimming cost V 4 bases and J 1 base, with 11 bases left between them. CDR1 is SQVTM, CDR2 ANQGSEA, per germline. The CDR3 length is 14 residues. CDR3 sequence: CSVGGGQSYNEQFF. Written as DNA, the CDR3 is TGCAGCGTTGGGGGGGGGCAGTCCTACAATGAGCAGTTCTTC.

This clonotype was counted a few times. The chain carries TRBV20-1 and TRBJ2-7; a weak D match, TRBD2 (6 bases). V lost 6 bases, J lost 1 base, and 19 bases lay in between. The CDR3 covers 15 residues. Germline V lookup: CDR1 DFQATT, CDR2 SNEGSKA (reference sequence). In DNA, the CDR3 is TGCAGTGCCGTAGGTGGAGGGGCTCCATCCTACGAGCAGTACTTC. Encoded protein: CSAVGGGAPSYEQYF.

J is TRBJ2-3 and V is TRBV29-1, with D unresolved. Germline V gene sequence: CDR1 SQVTM, CDR2 ANQGSEA. V gave up 6 bases and J gave up 4 bases, with 17 bases separating them. The CDR3 extends over 14 amino acids. The DNA for the CDR3 is TGCAGCGTGGCGCGGCCTAGTGGTGCAGATACGCAGTATTTT. This sequence encodes CSVARPSGADTQYF.

This clonotype turned up a few times. The chain joins TRBV18 to TRBJ1-1; D is unclear. There are 12 residues in the CDR3. V was shortened by 8 bases and J by 11 bases, with 18 bases between the two germline ends. Germline lookup yields CDR1 KGHSH and CDR2 LQKENI. The CDR3 sequence: CASAREIVEAFF. The DNA of the CDR3 is TGTGCCAGCGCTCGGGAGATTGTCGAGGCTTTCTTT.

The chain joins TRBV12-3 or TRBV12-4 to TRBJ1-2; unclear D gene. V was trimmed by 2 bases and J by 4 bases, leaving 14 bases between them. CDR3 length: 15 amino acids. The CDR3 region has the DNA TGTGCCAGCAGTTTATGGCTCTCCCGGGGCTATGGCTACACCTTC. Its translation is CASSLWLSRGYGYTF.